This T cell receptor beta chain was recovered during a study of cytotoxic CD8 clonotypes in ibrutinib-treated CLL. Study-wide background: Patients gave response samples after a median roughly 11 months of treatment, range 6 to 36.

This table comes from immunoSEQ multiplex PCR, and its TCRdb copy is limited to in-frame clones, with some not included. The table records about 120,000 clones, around 85% of them present only once. Roughly 2 micrograms of genomic DNA from cryopreserved PBMCs went into TCR beta libraries. Germline CDR1 is MDHEN and CDR2 is SYDVKM. The CDR3 is 14 residues long. Trimming left V 9 bases short and J 2 bases short, with 14 bases between. The starting material was PBMCs, obtained after 24 months of ibrutinib treatment. This sequence joins TRBV28 and TRBJ2-1; tentatively, D is TRBD2 (6 bases). The receptor's source is a human donor with chronic lymphocytic leukemia. Here the CDR3 reads CASQAGRAYNEQFF. The CDR3 nucleotides read TGTGCCAGTCAGGCGGGAAGGGCCTACAATGAGCAGTTCTTC.